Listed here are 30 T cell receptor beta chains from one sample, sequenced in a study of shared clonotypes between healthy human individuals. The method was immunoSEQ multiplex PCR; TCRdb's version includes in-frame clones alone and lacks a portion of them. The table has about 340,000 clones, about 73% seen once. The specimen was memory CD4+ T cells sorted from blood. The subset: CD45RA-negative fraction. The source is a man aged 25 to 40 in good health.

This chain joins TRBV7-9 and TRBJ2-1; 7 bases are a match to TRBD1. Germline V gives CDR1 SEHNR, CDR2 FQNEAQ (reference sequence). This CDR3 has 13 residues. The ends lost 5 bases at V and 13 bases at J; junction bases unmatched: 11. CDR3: CASSHRGIEIQFF. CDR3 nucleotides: TGTGCCAGCAGCCACAGGGGAATCGAGATACAGTTCTTC.

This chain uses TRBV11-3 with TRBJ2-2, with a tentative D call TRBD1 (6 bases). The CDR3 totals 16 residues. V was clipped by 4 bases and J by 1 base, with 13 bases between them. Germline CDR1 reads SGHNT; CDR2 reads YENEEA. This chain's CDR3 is CASSSSGTLNTGELFF. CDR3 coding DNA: TGTGCCAGCAGCTCCTCAGGGACATTGAACACCGGGGAGCTGTTTTTT.

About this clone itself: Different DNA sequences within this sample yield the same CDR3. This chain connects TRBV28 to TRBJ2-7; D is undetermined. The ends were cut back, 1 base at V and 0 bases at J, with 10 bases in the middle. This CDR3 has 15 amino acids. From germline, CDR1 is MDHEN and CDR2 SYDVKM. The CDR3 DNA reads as TGTGCCAGCAGTTTATCAGGAAGGAGCTCCTACGAGCAGTACTTC. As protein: CASSLSGRSSYEQYF.

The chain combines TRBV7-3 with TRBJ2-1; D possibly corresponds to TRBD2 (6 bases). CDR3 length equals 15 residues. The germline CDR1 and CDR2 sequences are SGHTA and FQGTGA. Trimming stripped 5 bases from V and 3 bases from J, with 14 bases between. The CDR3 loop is CASSPFAGSYNEQFF. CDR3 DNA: TGTGCCAGCAGCCCATTTGCGGGGAGCTACAATGAGCAGTTCTTC.

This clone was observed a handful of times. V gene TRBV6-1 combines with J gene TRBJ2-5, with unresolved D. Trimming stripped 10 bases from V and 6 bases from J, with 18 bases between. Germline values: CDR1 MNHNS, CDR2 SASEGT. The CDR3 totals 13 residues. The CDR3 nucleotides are TGTGCCACCACGCATGTATCGGTAAAGACCCAGTACTTC. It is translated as CATTHVSVKTQYF.

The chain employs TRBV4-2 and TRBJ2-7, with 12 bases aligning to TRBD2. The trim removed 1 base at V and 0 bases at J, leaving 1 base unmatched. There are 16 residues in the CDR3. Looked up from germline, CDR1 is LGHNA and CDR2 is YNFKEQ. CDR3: CASSQATSGSSYEQYF. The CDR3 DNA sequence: TGTGCCAGCAGCCAAGCGACTAGCGGGAGCTCCTACGAGCAGTACTTC.

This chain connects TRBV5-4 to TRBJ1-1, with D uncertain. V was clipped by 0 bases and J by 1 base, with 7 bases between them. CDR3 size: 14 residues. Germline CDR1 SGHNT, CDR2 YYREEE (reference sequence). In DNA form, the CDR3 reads TGTGCCAGCAGCTTGGGCGATAGGAACACTGAAGCTTTCTTT. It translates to CASSLGDRNTEAFF.

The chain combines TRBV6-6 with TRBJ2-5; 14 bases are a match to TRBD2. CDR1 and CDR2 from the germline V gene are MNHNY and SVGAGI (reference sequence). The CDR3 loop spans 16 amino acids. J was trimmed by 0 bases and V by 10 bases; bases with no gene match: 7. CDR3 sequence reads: CATLRGLAGDQETQYF. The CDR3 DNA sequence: TGTGCCACGCTCCGGGGACTAGCGGGAGACCAAGAGACCCAGTACTTC.

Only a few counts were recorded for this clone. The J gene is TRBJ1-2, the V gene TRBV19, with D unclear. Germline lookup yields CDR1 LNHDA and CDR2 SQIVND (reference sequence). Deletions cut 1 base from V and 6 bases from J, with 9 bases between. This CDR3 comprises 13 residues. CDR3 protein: CASSIVNSHGYTF. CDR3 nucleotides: TGTGCCAGTAGTATAGTAAACTCCCATGGCTACACCTTC.

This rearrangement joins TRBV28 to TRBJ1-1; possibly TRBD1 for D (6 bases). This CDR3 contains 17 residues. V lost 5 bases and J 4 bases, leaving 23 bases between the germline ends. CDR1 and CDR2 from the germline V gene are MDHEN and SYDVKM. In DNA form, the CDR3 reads TGTGCCAGCAGTCCATACTACGCCTCACAGGGTGGCACTGAAGCTTTCTTT. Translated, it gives CASSPYYASQGGTEAFF.

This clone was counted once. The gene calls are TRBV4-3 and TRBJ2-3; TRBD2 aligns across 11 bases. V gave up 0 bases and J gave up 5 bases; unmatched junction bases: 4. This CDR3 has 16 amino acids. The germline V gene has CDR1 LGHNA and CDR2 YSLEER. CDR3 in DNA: TGCGCCAGCAGCCAAGAACTAGCGGGAGTGGAAGATACGCAGTATTTT. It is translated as CASSQELAGVEDTQYF.

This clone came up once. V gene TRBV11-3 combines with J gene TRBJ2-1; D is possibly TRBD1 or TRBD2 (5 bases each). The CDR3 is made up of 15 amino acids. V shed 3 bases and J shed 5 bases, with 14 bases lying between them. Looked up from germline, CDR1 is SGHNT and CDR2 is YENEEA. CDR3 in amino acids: CASSFGGHSNNEQFF. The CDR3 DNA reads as TGTGCCAGCAGCTTCGGAGGACACAGTAACAATGAGCAGTTCTTC.

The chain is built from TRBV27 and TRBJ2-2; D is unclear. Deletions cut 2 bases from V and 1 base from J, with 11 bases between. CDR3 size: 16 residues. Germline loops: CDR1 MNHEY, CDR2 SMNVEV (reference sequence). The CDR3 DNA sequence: TGTGCCAGCAGTTTAGTTCTCACCCTGAACACCGGGGAGCTGTTTTTT. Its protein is CASSLVLTLNTGELFF.

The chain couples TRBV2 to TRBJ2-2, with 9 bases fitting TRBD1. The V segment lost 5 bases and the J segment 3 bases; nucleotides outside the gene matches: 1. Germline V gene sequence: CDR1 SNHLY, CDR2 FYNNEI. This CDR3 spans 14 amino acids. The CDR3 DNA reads TGTGCCAGCAGTAGACAGGGGGACACCGGGGAGCTGTTTTTT. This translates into CASSRQGDTGELFF.

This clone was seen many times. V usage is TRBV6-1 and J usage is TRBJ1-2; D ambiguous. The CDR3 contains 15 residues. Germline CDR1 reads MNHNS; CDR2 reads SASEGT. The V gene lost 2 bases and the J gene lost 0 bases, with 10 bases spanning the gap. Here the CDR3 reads CASSENGLPNYGYTF. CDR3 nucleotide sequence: TGTGCCAGCAGTGAAAATGGACTGCCTAACTATGGCTACACCTTC.

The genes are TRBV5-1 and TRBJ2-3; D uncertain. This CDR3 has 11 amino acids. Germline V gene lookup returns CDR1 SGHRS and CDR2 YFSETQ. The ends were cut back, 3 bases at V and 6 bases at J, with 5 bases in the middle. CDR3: CASSSGDTQYF. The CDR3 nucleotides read TGCGCCAGCAGCTCGGGTGATACGCAGTATTTT.

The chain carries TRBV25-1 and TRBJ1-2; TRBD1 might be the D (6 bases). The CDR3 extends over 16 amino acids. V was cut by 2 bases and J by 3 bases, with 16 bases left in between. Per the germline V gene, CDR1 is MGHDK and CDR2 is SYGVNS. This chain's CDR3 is CASSELDGGDDYGYTF. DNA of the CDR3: TGTGCCAGCAGTGAACTCGACGGGGGCGACGACTATGGCTACACCTTC.

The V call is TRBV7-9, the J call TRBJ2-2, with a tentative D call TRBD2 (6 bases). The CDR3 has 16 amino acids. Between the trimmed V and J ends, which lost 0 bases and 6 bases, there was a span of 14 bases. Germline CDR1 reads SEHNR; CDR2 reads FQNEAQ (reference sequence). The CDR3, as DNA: TGTGCCAGCAGCTTAGCGGGCGGGATTTTCCCCGGGGAGCTGTTTTTT. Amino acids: CASSLAGGIFPGELFF.

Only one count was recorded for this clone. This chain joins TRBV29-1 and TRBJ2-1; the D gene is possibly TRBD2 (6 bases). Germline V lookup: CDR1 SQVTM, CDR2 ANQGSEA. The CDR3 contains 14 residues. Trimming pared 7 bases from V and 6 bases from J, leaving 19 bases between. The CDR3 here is CSAPGSPGSNEQFF. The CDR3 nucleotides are TGCAGCGCACCCGGGTCCCCCGGGAGCAATGAGCAGTTCTTC.

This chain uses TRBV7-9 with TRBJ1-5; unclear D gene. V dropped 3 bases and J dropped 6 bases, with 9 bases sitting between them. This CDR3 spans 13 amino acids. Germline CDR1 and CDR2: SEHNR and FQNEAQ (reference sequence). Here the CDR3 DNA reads TGTGCCAGCAGCTTTTTTTCAAGTCAGCCCCAGCATTTT. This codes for CASSFFSSQPQHF.

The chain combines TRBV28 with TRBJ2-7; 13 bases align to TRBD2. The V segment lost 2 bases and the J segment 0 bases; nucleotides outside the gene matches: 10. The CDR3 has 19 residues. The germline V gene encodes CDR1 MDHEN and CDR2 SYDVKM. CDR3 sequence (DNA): TGTGCCAGCAGTTTACCGACTAGCGGGAGGATTCTGAGCTCCTACGAGCAGTACTTC. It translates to CASSLPTSGRILSSYEQYF.

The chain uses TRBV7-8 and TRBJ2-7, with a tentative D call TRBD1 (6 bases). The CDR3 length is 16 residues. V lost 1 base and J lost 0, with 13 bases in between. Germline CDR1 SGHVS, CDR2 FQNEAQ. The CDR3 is CASSLDTGTISYEQYF. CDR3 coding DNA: TGTGCCAGCAGCTTAGATACCGGGACAATCTCCTACGAGCAGTACTTC.

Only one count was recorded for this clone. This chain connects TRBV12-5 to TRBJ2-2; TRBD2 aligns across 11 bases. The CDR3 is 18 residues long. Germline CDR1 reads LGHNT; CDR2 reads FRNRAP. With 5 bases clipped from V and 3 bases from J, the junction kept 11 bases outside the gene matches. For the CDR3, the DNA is TGTGCTAGTGGTCCCGGGACTAGCGGTTCACGGGACACCGGGGAGCTGTTTTTT. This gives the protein CASGPGTSGSRDTGELFF. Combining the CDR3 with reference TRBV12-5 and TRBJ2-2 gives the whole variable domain DARVTQTPRHKVTEMGQEVTMRCQPILGHNTVFWYRQTMMQGLELLAYFRNRAPLDDSGMPKDRFSAEMPDATLATLKIQPSEPRDSAVYFCASGPGTSGSRDTGELFFGEGSRLTVL.

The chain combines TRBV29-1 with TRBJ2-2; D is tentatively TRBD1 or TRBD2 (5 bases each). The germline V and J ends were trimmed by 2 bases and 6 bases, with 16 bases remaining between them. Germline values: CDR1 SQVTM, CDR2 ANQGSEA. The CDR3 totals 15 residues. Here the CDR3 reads CSVESSVRGAGELFF. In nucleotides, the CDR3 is TGCAGCGTTGAATCGAGCGTGAGGGGTGCCGGGGAGCTGTTTTTT.

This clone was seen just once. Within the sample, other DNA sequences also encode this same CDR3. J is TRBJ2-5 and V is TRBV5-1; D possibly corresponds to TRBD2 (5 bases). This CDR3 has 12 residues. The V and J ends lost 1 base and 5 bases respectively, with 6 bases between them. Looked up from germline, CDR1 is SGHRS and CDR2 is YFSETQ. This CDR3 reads CASSLSGETQYF. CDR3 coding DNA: TGCGCCAGCAGCTTGTCGGGGGAGACCCAGTACTTC.

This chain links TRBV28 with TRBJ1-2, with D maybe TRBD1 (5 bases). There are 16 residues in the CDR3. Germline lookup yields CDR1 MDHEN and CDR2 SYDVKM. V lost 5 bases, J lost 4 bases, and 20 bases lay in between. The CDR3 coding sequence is TGTGCCAGCAGTCCCAGGGAGGGTGGCTTGCGCTATGGCTACACCTTC. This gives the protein CASSPREGGLRYGYTF.

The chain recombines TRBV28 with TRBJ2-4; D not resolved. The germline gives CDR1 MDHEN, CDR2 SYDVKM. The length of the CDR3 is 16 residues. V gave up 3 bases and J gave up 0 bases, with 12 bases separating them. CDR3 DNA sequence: TGTGCCAGCAGTTTTTCGTGGGAAGTAGCCAAAAACATTCAGTACTTC. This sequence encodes CASSFSWEVAKNIQYF. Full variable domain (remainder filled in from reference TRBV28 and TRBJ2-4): DVKVTQSSRYLVKRTGEKVFLECVQDMDHENMFWYRQDPGLGLRLIYFSYDVKMKEKGDIPEGYSVSREKKERFSLILESASTNQTSMYLCASSFSWEVAKNIQYFGAGTRLSVL.

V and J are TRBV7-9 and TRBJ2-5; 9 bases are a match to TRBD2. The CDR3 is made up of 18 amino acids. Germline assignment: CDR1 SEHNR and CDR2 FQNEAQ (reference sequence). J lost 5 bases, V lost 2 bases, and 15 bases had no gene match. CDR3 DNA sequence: TGTGCCAGCAGCTTACCTCGCCGGGTAGCGGGAGACGGGGAGACCCAGTACTTC. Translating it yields CASSLPRRVAGDGETQYF.

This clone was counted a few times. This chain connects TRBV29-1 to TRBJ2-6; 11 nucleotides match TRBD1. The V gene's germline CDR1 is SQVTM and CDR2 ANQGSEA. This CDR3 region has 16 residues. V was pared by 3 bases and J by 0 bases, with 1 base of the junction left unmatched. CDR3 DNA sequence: TGCAGCGTTGAGGGACAGGGGGTCTCTGGGGCCAACGTCCTGACTTTC. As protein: CSVEGQGVSGANVLTF.

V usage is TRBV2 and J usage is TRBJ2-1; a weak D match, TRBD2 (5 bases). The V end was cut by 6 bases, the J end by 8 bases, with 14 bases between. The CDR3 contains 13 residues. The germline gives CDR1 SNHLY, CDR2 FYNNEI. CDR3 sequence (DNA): TGTGCCAGCAGCTCCGGAGGCGGCCATGAGCAGTTCTTC. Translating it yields CASSSGGGHEQFF.